This T cell receptor beta chain was recorded in a study of blood T cell repertoires in COVID-19. Study at large: Whether acute or convalescent, the COVID-19 samples came from the United States, Italy and Spain. Sample material is recorded as cDNA or gDNA derived from T cells, B-cell-depleted T cells, or PBMCs.

Trimming removed 8 bases from V and 6 bases from J; junction bases left unmatched: 6. This CDR3 has 13 amino acids. Germline values: CDR1 MNHEY, CDR2 SVGAGI. Profiled with immunoSEQ multiplex PCR; TCRdb holds only in-frame clones, not every one. Of roughly 120,000 clones listed, over 70% are singletons. V and J are TRBV6-5 and TRBJ2-3; 9 bases are shared with TRBD2. The receptor was derived from a man aged 50 to 59 with acute or convalescent COVID-19. Material: peripheral blood. This CDR3 is CASERAGGDTQYF. In DNA form, the CDR3 reads TGTGCCAGCGAAAGGGCGGGGGGGGATACGCAGTATTTT.